In its sample, the clone carrying this TCR beta chain was seen many times. What it recognizes is unknown. This entry comes from a study of response to subunit inactivated influenza vaccine. Study-level results: The authors suggested that few new T cells are recruited per seasonal influenza vaccination.

Losses at the gene ends were 2 bases for V and 6 bases for J; bases not matched to a gene: 8. Looked up from germline, CDR1 is SGHRS and CDR2 is YFSETQ. The CDR3 totals 15 residues. Via MiXCR, TCRdb re-called the RT-PCR reads, giving one row per CDR3 protein. This sample yields about 800,000 distinct CDR3 sequences, of which about 20% are seen a single time; about 9.4% belongs to the top ten. This sequence was found in a man aged 50-60 years who received an inactivated influenza vaccine. The sequences come from PBMCs from blood, collected around 5 days after vaccination. This chain joins TRBV5-1 and TRBJ1-5; 7 bases line up with TRBD1. The CDR3 reads CASSLTGAGGQPQHF. CDR3 DNA sequence: TGCGCCAGCAGCTTAACGGGGGCAGGGGGTCAGCCCCAGCATTTT. The full variable domain, in which reference TRBV5-1 and TRBJ1-5 provide the parts outside the CDR3, is KAGVTQTPRYLIKTRGQQVTLSCSPISGHRSVSWYQQTPGQGLQFLFEYFSETQRNKGNFPGRFSGRQFSNSRSEMNVSTLELGDSALYLCASSLTGAGGQPQHFGDGTRLSIL.